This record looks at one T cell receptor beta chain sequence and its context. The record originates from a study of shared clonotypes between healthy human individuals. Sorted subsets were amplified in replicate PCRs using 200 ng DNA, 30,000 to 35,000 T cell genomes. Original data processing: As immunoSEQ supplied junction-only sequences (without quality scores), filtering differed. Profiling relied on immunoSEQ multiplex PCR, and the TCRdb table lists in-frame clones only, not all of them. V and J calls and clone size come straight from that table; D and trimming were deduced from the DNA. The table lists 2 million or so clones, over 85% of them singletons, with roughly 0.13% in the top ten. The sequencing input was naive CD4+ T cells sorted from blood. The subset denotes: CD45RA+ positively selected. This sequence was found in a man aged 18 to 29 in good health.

In DNA form, the CDR3 reads TGTGCCAGCAGTTTACTAGCGGGGGCTACCTACGAGCAGTACTTC. Translating it yields CASSLLAGATYEQYF. The genes are TRBV6-5 and TRBJ2-7, with 11 bases matching TRBD2. Germline V gives CDR1 MNHEY, CDR2 SVGAGI. Unmatched junction bases numbered 4, after V lost 4 bases and J lost 2 bases. The CDR3 is 15 residues long.